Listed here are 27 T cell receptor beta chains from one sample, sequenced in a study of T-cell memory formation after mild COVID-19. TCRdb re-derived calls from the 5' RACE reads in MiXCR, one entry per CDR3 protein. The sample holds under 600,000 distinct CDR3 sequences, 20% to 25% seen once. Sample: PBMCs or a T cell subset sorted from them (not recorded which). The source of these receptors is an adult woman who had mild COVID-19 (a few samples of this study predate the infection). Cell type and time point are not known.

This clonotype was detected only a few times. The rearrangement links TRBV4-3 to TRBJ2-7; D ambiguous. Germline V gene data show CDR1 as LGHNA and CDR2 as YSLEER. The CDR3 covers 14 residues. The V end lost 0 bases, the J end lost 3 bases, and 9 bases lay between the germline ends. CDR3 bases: TGCGCCAGCAGCCAAGACGTGGGGAACTACGAGCAGTACTTC. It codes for CASSQDVGNYEQYF.

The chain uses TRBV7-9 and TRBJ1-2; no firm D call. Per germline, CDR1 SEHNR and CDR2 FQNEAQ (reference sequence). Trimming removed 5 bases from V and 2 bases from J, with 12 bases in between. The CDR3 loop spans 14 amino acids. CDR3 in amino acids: CASSRRAVNYGYTF. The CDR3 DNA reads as TGTGCCAGCAGCCGCCGGGCCGTCAACTATGGCTACACCTTC.

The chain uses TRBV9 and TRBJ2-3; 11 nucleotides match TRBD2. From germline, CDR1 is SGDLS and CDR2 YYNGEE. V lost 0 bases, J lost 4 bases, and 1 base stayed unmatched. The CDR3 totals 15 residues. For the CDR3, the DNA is TGTGCCAGCAGCGTAGTACTAGCGGGGGCAGATACGCAGTATTTT. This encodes CASSVVLAGADTQYF.

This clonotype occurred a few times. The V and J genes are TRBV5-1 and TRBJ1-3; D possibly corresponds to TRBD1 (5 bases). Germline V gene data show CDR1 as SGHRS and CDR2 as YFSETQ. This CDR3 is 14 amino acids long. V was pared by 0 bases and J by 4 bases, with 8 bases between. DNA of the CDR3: TGCGCCAGCAGCTTGGGAGGGGACGGAAACACCATATATTTT. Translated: CASSLGGDGNTIYF.

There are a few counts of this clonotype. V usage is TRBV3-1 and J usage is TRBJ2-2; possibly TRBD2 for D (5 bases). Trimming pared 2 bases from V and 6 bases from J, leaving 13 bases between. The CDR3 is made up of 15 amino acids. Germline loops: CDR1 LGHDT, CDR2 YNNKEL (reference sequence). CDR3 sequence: CASSQPGLGAGELFF. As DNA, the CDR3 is TGTGCCAGCAGCCAACCGGGGTTAGGAGCCGGGGAGCTGTTTTTT.

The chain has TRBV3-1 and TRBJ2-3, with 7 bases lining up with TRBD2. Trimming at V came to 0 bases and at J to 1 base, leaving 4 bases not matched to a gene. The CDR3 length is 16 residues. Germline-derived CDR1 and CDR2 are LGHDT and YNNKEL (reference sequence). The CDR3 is CASSQERLARTDTQYF. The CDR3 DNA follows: TGTGCCAGCAGCCAAGAAAGACTAGCTCGCACAGATACGCAGTATTTT.

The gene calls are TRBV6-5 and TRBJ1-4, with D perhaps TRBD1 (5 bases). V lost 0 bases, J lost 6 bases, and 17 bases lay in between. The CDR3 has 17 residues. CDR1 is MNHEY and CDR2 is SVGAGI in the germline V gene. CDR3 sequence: CASSYSGQGLGYEKLFF. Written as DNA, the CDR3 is TGTGCCAGCAGTTACTCTGGGCAGGGCCTAGGATATGAAAAACTGTTTTTT.

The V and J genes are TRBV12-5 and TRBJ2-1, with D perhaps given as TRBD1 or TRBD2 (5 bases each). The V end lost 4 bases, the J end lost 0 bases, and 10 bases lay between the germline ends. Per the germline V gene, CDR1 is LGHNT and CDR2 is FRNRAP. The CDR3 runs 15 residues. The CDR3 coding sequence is TGTGCTAGTGGTTCCGGGACCACCTCCTACAATGAGCAGTTCTTC. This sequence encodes CASGSGTTSYNEQFF. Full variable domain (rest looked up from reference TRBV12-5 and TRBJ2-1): DARVTQTPRHKVTEMGQEVTMRCQPILGHNTVFWYRQTMMQGLELLAYFRNRAPLDDSGMPKDRFSAEMPDATLATLKIQPSEPRDSAVYFCASGSGTTSYNEQFFGPGTRLTVL.

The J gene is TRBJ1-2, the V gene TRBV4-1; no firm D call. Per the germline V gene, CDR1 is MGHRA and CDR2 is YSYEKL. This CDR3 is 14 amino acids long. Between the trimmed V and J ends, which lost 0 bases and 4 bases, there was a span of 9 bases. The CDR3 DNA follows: TGCGCCAGCAGCCAAGAAACCAGGCTCTATGGCTACACCTTC. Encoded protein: CASSQETRLYGYTF.

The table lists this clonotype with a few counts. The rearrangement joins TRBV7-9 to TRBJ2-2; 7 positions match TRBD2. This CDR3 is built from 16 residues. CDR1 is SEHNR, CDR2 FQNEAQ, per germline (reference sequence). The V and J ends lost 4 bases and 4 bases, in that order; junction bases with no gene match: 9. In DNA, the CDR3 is TGTGCCAGCAGCTCTAGCGGCCTGGGAATCACCGGGGAGCTGTTTTTT. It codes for CASSSSGLGITGELFF.

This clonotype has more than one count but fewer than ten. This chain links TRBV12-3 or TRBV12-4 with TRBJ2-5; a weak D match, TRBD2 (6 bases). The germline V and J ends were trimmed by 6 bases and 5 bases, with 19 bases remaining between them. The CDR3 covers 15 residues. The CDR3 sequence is CASSVGDSGRETQYF. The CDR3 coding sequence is TGTGCCAGCAGCGTTGGGGATAGCGGACGGGAGACCCAGTACTTC.

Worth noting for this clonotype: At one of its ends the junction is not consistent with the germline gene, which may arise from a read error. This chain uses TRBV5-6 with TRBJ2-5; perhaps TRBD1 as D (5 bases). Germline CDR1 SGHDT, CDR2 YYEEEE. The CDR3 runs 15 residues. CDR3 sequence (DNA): TGTGCCAGCAGCTTGTCTCGACAGAAAAAAGAGACACAGTACTTC. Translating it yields CASSLSRQKKETQYF.

The CDR3, as DNA: TGTGCCAGCAGCAGAGCCGGGACCAAGGCTGGAAACACCATATATTTT. Protein sequence: CASSRAGTKAGNTIYF. This chain connects TRBV7-9 to TRBJ1-3, with a weak D call TRBD1 (5 bases). V was cut by 5 bases and J by 2 bases, with 16 bases left in between. The germline gives CDR1 SEHNR, CDR2 FQNEAQ (reference sequence). This CDR3 contains 16 residues.

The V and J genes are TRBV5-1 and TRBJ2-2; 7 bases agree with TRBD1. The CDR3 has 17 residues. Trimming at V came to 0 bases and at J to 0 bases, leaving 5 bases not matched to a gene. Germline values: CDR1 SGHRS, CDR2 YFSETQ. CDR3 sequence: CASSLAGDSTNTGELFF. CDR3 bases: TGCGCCAGCAGCTTGGCCGGGGACAGCACGAACACCGGGGAGCTGTTTTTT.

The CDR3 sequence: CASSQAARDGNQETQYF. In DNA, the CDR3 is TGTGCCAGCAGCCAAGCAGCTCGGGACGGAAATCAAGAGACCCAGTACTTC. The V and J genes are TRBV3-1 and TRBJ2-5; either TRBD1 or TRBD2 may supply D (5 bases each). This CDR3 has 17 amino acids. The germline V gene has CDR1 LGHDT and CDR2 YNNKEL (reference sequence). V was shortened by 1 base and J by 2 bases, with 17 bases between the two germline ends.

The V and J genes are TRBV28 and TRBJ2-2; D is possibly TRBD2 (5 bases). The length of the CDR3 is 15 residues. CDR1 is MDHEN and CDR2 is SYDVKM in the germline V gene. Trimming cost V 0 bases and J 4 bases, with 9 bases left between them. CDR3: CASSLWGSSTGELFF. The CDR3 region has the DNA TGTGCCAGCAGTTTATGGGGGAGCAGCACCGGGGAGCTGTTTTTT.

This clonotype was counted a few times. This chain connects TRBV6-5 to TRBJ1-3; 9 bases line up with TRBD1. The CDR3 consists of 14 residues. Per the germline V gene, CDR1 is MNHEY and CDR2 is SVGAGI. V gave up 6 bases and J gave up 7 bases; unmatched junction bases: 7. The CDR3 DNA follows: TGTGCCAGCAGAAGTCCGGGACAGGGTAACACCATATATTTT. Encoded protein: CASRSPGQGNTIYF.

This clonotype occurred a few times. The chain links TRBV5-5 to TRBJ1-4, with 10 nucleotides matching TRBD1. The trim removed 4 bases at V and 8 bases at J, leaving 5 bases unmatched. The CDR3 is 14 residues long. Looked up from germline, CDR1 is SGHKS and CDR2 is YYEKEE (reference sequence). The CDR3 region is CASSVGTGAEKLFF. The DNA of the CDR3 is TGTGCCAGCAGCGTCGGGACAGGGGCCGAAAAACTGTTTTTT.

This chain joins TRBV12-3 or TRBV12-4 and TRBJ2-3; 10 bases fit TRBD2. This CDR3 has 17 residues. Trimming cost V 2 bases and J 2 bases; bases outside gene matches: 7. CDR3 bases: TGTGCCAGCAGTTTACAGGGTAGCGGGGGGTTCACAGATACGCAGTATTTT. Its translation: CASSLQGSGGFTDTQYF.

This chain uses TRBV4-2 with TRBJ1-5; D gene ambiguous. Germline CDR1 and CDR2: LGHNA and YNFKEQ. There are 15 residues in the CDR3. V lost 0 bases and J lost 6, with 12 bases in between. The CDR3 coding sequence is TGTGCCAGCAGCCAAGATTGGGGAGGGTTTCAGCCCCAGCATTTT. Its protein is CASSQDWGGFQPQHF.

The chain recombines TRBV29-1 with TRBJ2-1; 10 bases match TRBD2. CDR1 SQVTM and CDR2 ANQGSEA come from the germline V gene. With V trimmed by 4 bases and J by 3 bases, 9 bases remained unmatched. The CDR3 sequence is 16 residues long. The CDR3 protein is CSVAYPGTSDYNEQFF. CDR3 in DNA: TGCAGCGTTGCTTATCCCGGGACTAGCGACTACAATGAGCAGTTCTTC.

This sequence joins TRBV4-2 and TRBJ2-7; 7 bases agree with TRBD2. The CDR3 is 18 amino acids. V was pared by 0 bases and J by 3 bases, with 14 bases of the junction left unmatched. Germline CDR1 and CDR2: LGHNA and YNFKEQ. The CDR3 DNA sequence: TGTGCCAGCAGCCAAGATTGGGCTAGCGGTCCCCAGGACTACGAGCAGTACTTC. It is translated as CASSQDWASGPQDYEQYF.

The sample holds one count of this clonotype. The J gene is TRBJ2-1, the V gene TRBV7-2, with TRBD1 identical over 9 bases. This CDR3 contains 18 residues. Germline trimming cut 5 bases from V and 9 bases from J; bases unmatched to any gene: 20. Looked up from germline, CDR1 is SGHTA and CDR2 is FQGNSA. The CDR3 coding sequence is TGTGCCAGCAGCCCCACCCCGGGACAGGGCGCAAGTTGGGGTGAGCAGTTCTTC. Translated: CASSPTPGQGASWGEQFF.

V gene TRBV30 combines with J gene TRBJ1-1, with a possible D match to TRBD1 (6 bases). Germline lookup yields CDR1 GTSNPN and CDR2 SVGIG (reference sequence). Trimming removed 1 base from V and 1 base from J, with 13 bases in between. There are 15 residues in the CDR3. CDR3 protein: CAWSEGQLRNTEAFF. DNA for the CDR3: TGTGCCTGGAGTGAAGGACAGCTACGGAACACTGAAGCTTTCTTT.

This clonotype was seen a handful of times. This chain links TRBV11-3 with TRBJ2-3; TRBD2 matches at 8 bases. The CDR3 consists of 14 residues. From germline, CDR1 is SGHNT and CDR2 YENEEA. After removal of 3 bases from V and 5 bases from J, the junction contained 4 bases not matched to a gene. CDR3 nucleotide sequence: TGTGCCAGCAGCTTCCGGCTAGCGGGAGATACGCAGTATTTT. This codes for CASSFRLAGDTQYF.

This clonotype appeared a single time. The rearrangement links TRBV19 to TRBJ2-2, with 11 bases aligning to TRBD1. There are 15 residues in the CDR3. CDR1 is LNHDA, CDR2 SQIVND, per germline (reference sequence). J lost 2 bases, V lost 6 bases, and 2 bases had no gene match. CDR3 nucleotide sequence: TGTGCCAGTAGAAGGACAGGGGGCAACACCGGGGAGCTGTTTTTT. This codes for CASRRTGGNTGELFF.

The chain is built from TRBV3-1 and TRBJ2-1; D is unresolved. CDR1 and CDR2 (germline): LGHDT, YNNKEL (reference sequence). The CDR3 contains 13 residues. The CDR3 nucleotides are TGTGCTGCCGGATTTTACTCCTACAATGAGCAGTTCTTC. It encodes CAAGFYSYNEQFF.